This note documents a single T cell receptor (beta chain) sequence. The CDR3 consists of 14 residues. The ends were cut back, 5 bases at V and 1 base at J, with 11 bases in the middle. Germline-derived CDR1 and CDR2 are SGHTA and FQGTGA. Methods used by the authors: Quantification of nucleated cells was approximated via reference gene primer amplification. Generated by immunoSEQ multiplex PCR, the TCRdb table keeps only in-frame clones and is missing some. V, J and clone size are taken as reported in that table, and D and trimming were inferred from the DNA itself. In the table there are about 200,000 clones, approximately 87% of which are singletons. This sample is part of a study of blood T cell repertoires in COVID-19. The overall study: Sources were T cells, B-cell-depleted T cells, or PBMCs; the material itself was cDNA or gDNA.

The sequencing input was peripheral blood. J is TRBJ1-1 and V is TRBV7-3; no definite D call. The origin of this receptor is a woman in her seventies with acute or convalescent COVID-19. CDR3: CASSPGQANTEAFF. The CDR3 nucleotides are TGTGCCAGCAGCCCCGGTCAAGCGAACACTGAAGCTTTCTTT.